This T cell receptor beta chain was sequenced for a study of T-cell memory formation after mild COVID-19 (dated by TCRdb to the early 2020s). For context, the study as a whole: Most TCR sequence clusters were specific to one of the two donors. Longitudinal TCRalpha and TCRbeta repertoire sequencing tracked T-cell clones expanding and contracting after mild COVID-19 in a couple of donors. Two young, previously healthy adult volunteers, one female and one male, were included in the cohort. Findings and caveats that apply to the study as a whole: From day 15 to 85, contracting clones showed balanced CD4/CD8 phenotypes, whereas a second wave of clones that expanded from day 15 to 37 leaned towards CD4+. The study covered only two mild cases, and larger cohorts including severe cases with pre-infection samples were considered necessary. SARS-CoV-2 specificity was not confirmed for the second-wave clones peaking on day 37. Contracting CD4+ clones turned up mainly in the CM and EM memory subsets, whereas EMRA was where CD8+ clones were enriched. Some responding clones were detected in pre-infection memory, which suggested that pre-existing cross-reactive memory T cells had joined the SARS-CoV-2 response.

Sequencing was performed on an Illumina NovaSeq 6000. TCRalpha and TCRbeta cDNA libraries were built by 5'RACE with constant-segment primers, adding sample barcodes and unique molecular identifiers. Trizol reagent was used to extract RNA from every sample. The libraries were amplified in two PCR steps, and the second step added a second sample barcode and Illumina TruSeq adapters. Sequencing of the libraries was done on an Illumina NovaSeq, producing 2 x 150 bp paired-end reads. The original methods were these. Reads were demultiplexed and collapsed into UMI-guided consensus sequences with migec v1.2.7. Using mixcr v2.1.11, UMI consensuses were aligned to TRA and TRB V and J templates and then assembled into clonotypes. A clonotype was counted as expanded or contracted only if both edgeR and NoisET called the change significant, with noise models trained on biological replicates. edgeR calls used a false discovery rate-adjusted p below 0.01 and a log2 fold-change threshold of 1. As an exploratory analysis of dynamics, max-normalized trajectories of the 1000 most abundant clonotypes were examined with PCA combined with hierarchical clustering. Separately sequenced CD4+ and CD8+ repertoires were used to assign the CD4 or CD8 phenotype of responding clones. Using fastp trimming at Q25 and MiXCR clonotype assembly, TCRdb reanalyzed the public sequencing data and kept in-frame beta chains. Each record represents a unique CDR3 protein, reported with the most common genes and DNA among its rows. TCRdb, not the authors, supplied the V and J calls. Present in this sample are roughly 600,000 distinct CDR3 sequences, around 17% of which were seen just once. The ten largest clonotypes hold around 13% of the sample.

PBMCs were isolated by Ficoll-Paque density gradient centrifugation. This clonotype was observed a handful of times. Its specific antigen is unknown. Base qualities were left out, and no much larger clone turns up one base away. The CDR3 goes from the cysteine to the phenylalanine over 17 residues. Just CDR3 DNA is preserved here, 51 bases in frame from base 1. Sequences SEHNR (CDR1) and FQNEAQ (CDR2) are obtained from the germline V gene (reference sequence). Germline trimming amounts to 4 bases on V and 5 bases on J, with 13 as the count of junction bases outside the gene matches. The TCR comes from an adult woman who had mild COVID-19 (a few samples of this study predate the infection). The sample titles of this study are shuffled in the database, so cell type and time point are left out; the donor was told from shared clones. Here the chain combines TRBV7-9 and TRBJ2-3, with 9 bases aligning to TRBD1. The sequenced sample was PBMCs or a T cell subset sorted from them (not recorded which). The CDR3 is CASSSFLQGARGDTQYF. Read as DNA, the sequence is TGTGCCAGCAGCTCTTTTCTACAGGGGGCGCGAGGAGATACGCAGTATTTT.